Listed here are 18 T cell receptor beta chains from one sample, sequenced in a study of T cell responses to AZD1222 COVID-19 vaccine. TCRdb keeps only in-frame clones here, not all; method: immunoSEQ multiplex PCR. The sample holds more than 100,000 clones; approximately 84% are singletons and the top ten take 8.5% to 10%. Sequences were derived from peripheral blood, sampled on day 0 of AZD1222 vaccination. Source of these receptors: an adult in good health.

The rearrangement links TRBV3-1 (or the pseudogene TRBV3-2) to TRBJ2-3, with D possibly TRBD2 on 5 matching bases. CDR1 is LGHDT and CDR2 is YNNKEL in the germline V gene (reference sequence). The CDR3 contains 15 residues. Between the trimmed V and J ends, which lost 9 bases and 5 bases, there was a span of 21 bases. The CDR3 sequence: CASTPTGLKGDTQYF. The CDR3 DNA reads as TGTGCCAGTACACCGACGGGGTTGAAGGGAGATACGCAGTATTTT.

This chain uses TRBV7-2 with TRBJ1-5; a weak D match, TRBD1 (6 bases). V lost 5 bases and J lost 3, with 14 bases in between. Germline V CDR1 and CDR2: SGHTA, FQGNSA. This CDR3 has 15 residues. The CDR3 loop reads CASSVTGFPNQPQHF. The CDR3, as DNA: TGTGCCAGCAGCGTTACAGGGTTCCCCAATCAGCCCCAGCATTTT.

The chain has TRBV12-3 or TRBV12-4 and TRBJ1-3; D gene unclear. Trimming cost V 3 bases and J 5 bases, with 8 bases left between them. CDR3 length: 13 amino acids. CDR3 loop: CASSFTVRNTIYF. As DNA, the CDR3 is TGTGCCAGCAGTTTCACAGTGAGAAACACCATATATTTT.

This clone turned up a few times. This chain connects TRBV25-1 to TRBJ2-7, with a tentative D call TRBD1 (5 bases). Germline V CDR1 and CDR2: MGHDK, SYGVNS. The CDR3 loop spans 13 amino acids. Trimming removed 4 bases at V and 0 bases at J, with 7 bases between. CDR3 bases: TGTGCCAGCAGTGTCGGACACTCCTACGAGCAGTACTTC. It encodes CASSVGHSYEQYF.

The V gene is TRBV12-3 or TRBV12-4, the J gene TRBJ1-6; D call uncertain. The length of the CDR3 is 12 residues. Trimming took 3 bases from V and 10 from J, leaving 7 bases between them. DNA of the CDR3: TGTGCCAGCAGTTTGAGGGTCTCACCCCTCCACTTT. Translated, it gives CASSLRVSPLHF.

This clone has just one count. The chain carries TRBV28 and TRBJ1-6; 12 nucleotides align to TRBD1. The V gene's germline CDR1 is MDHEN and CDR2 SYDVKM. The CDR3 contains 14 residues. V was pared by 6 bases and J by 12 bases, with 6 bases of the junction left unmatched. In DNA, the CDR3 is TGTGCCAGCAGCCCGGGACAGGGGGCGAGACCCCTCCACTTT. The encoded protein is CASSPGQGARPLHF.

V usage is TRBV29-1 and J usage is TRBJ1-2; possibly TRBD1 for D (5 bases). Deletions cut 8 bases from V and 6 bases from J, with 19 bases between. Germline CDR1 is SQVTM and CDR2 is ANQGSEA. This CDR3 region has 13 residues. The CDR3 spells CSHLRVLGDGYTF. The CDR3 bases are TGCAGCCATCTCAGGGTCCTGGGGGATGGCTACACCTTC.

The J gene is TRBJ1-4, the V gene TRBV10-3; D remains ambiguous. Trimming cost V 6 bases and J 0 bases, with 11 bases left between them. The CDR3 sequence is 15 residues long. Germline V lookup: CDR1 ENHRY, CDR2 SYGVKD. The CDR3 DNA reads TGTGCCATCAGGCCCGAGGTCGCAACTAATGAAAAACTGTTTTTT. It codes for CAIRPEVATNEKLFF.

This chain uses TRBV11-2 with TRBJ2-7; 7 bases are a match to TRBD2. This CDR3 spans 13 amino acids. Germline CDR1 reads SGHAT; CDR2 reads FQNNGV. Trimming removed 7 bases from V and 3 bases from J; junction bases left unmatched: 6. CDR3 DNA sequence: TGTGCCAGCAAAATAGCGGGCGGCTACGAGCAGTACTTC. The encoded protein is CASKIAGGYEQYF.

The chain couples TRBV30 to TRBJ1-1; D is possibly TRBD1 (5 bases). Germline-derived CDR1 and CDR2 are GTSNPN and SVGIG (reference sequence). The CDR3 runs to 14 residues. Trimming pared 0 bases from V and 5 bases from J, leaving 13 bases between. The CDR3 coding sequence is TGTGCCTGGAGTGTAAGGGGCGCGAGTACTGAAGCTTTCTTT. This sequence encodes CAWSVRGASTEAFF.

The rearrangement links TRBV6-5 to TRBJ2-7, with 7 bases fitting TRBD2. The CDR3 loop spans 14 amino acids. V was clipped by 2 bases and J by 2 bases; unmatched bases: 3. CDR1 is MNHEY, CDR2 SVGAGI, per germline. The CDR3 sequence: CASSYGRGAYEQYF. As DNA, the CDR3 is TGTGCCAGCAGTTACGGGAGGGGCGCCTACGAGCAGTACTTC.

The chain combines TRBV9 with TRBJ2-5; 8 nucleotides line up with TRBD2. This CDR3 contains 15 residues. V shed 4 bases, J shed 5 bases, and the junction held 10 bases outside the gene matches. Per germline, CDR1 SGDLS and CDR2 YYNGEE. The CDR3 region is CASSPRGAGVETQYF. CDR3 DNA: TGTGCCAGCAGCCCCAGGGGAGCGGGGGTTGAGACCCAGTACTTC.

The chain joins TRBV14 to TRBJ2-7, with 7 bases identical to TRBD2. With 4 bases clipped from V and 7 bases from J, the junction kept 13 bases outside the gene matches. CDR3 length: 15 amino acids. CDR1 and CDR2 from the germline V gene are SGHDN and FVKESK. The CDR3 sequence is CASSPSPTSAWEQYF. CDR3 nucleotide sequence: TGTGCCAGCAGCCCGAGCCCTACTAGCGCCTGGGAGCAGTACTTC. The full variable domain, completed using reference TRBV14 and TRBJ2-7, is EAGVTQFPSHSVIEKGQTVTLRCDPISGHDNLYWYRRVMGKEIKFLLHFVKESKQDESGMPNNRFLAERTGGTYSTLKVQPAELEDSGVYFCASSPSPTSAWEQYFGPGTRLTVT.

Points on this clone: One end of the junction does not line up with germline, which may come from a read error. The chain is built from TRBV7-2 and TRBJ1-1; D call uncertain. Germline V gene lookup returns CDR1 SGHTA and CDR2 FQGNSA. This CDR3 comprises 16 residues. The CDR3 sequence: CASSLLSGRLNAEAFF. As DNA, the CDR3 is TGTGCCAGCAGCTTACTCTCCGGCAGGTTGAACGCTGAAGCTTTCTTT.

The chain combines TRBV11-3 with TRBJ2-7; D is undetermined. CDR3 size: 14 residues. Germline V gene lookup returns CDR1 SGHNT and CDR2 YENEEA. V dropped 3 bases and J dropped 0 bases, with 9 bases sitting between them. CDR3 sequence reads: CASSFVGPSYEQYF. The CDR3, as DNA: TGTGCCAGCAGCTTTGTCGGGCCCTCCTACGAGCAGTACTTC.

CDR3 loop: CASSQPTGQGAGELFF. DNA for the CDR3: TGTGCCAGCAGTCAGCCTACGGGACAGGGGGCCGGGGAGCTGTTTTTT. The chain couples TRBV6-2 or TRBV6-3 to TRBJ2-2; TRBD1 aligns across 11 bases. Germline V gene lookup returns CDR1 MNHEY and CDR2 SVGEGT. The V and J ends lost 5 bases and 6 bases, in that order; junction bases with no gene match: 8. This CDR3 has 16 residues.

This clone was seen a handful of times. Other DNA sequences in the same sample also yield this CDR3. This chain links TRBV28 with TRBJ1-3, with D unresolved. Trimming removed 3 bases from V and 1 base from J, with 4 bases in between. The CDR3 spans 13 residues. Germline CDR1 is MDHEN and CDR2 is SYDVKM. The CDR3 reads CASSFGSGNTIYF. CDR3 sequence (DNA): TGTGCCAGCAGTTTTGGGTCTGGAAACACCATATATTTT.

The table lists this clone with a few counts. The J gene is TRBJ2-7, the V gene TRBV20-1, with 10 bases aligning to TRBD2. CDR1 is DFQATT, CDR2 SNEGSKA, per germline (reference sequence). Trimming at V came to 3 bases and at J to 9 bases, leaving 8 bases not matched to a gene. This CDR3 contains 13 residues. Here the CDR3 DNA reads TGCAGTGCTAGTGGGACTAGCGCCCGAGGGCAGTACTTC. As protein: CSASGTSARGQYF.